These T cell receptor beta chains were read from a single sample in a study of PD-1 blockade in classical Hodgkin lymphoma. TCRdb's table, derived via immunoSEQ multiplex PCR, lists solely in-frame clones and lacks some. The sample consists of tens of thousands of clones, approximately 88% of them appearing once. The sequencing used peripheral blood mononuclear cells (PBMCs), collected at baseline. These TCRs come from a human donor with classical Hodgkin lymphoma. The CDR3 runs from the conserved cysteine through the conserved F or W. Fields, in order: V gene, clone size, J gene, D gene, CDR3 DNA, CDR3 protein. D genes are given only for firm matches. Clone size, where shown, is once, few, many, or a class for clones that have expanded.

v_call: TRBV5-6; clone_size: -; j_call: TRBJ1-2; d_call: -; cdr3_nt: TGTGCCAGCACCCCAAAGAACAGGGACCCCCGTGGCTACACCTTC; cdr3_aa: CASTPKNRDPRGYTF
v_call: TRBV2; clone_size: -; j_call: TRBJ1-3; d_call: -; cdr3_nt: TGTGCCAGCAGTGAAGTGTCGCACCACTCTGGAAACACCATATATTTT; cdr3_aa: CASSEVSHHSGNTIYF
v_call: TRBV18; clone_size: -; j_call: TRBJ2-7; d_call: -; cdr3_nt: TGTGCCAGCTCACCACAAACCTACGAGCAGTACTTC; cdr3_aa: CASSPQTYEQYF
v_call: TRBV15; clone_size: -; j_call: TRBJ2-7; d_call: TRBD1; cdr3_nt: TGTGCCACCAGCAGAAACCGGGACAGGGAGCCCTACGAGCAGTACTTC; cdr3_aa: CATSRNRDREPYEQYF
v_call: TRBV21-1; clone_size: -; j_call: TRBJ1-1; d_call: -; cdr3_nt: TGTGCCAGCAGCAAAGCAACGGTATTGAACACTGAAGCTTTCTTT; cdr3_aa: CASSKATVLNTEAFF
v_call: TRBV19; clone_size: -; j_call: TRBJ2-5; d_call: -; cdr3_nt: TGTGCCAGTAGTATCGATACAGAGACCCAGTACTTC; cdr3_aa: CASSIDTETQYF
v_call: TRBV2; clone_size: -; j_call: TRBJ1-5; d_call: -; cdr3_nt: TGTGCCAGCCTCCGGGACGGCAATCAGCCCCAGCATTTT; cdr3_aa: CASLRDGNQPQHF
v_call: TRBV7-9; clone_size: once; j_call: TRBJ2-1; d_call: -; cdr3_nt: TGTGCCAGCAGCTTAGTTTGGCAAAATGAGCAGTTCTTC; cdr3_aa: CASSLVWQNEQFF
v_call: TRBV5-4; clone_size: -; j_call: TRBJ2-2; d_call: -; cdr3_nt: TGTGCCAGCAGCTTGGATGGGGCTGCGAACACCGGGGAGCTGTTTTTT; cdr3_aa: CASSLDGAANTGELFF
v_call: TRBV2; clone_size: few; j_call: TRBJ2-3; d_call: TRBD1; cdr3_nt: TGTGCCAGCAGCGGACAGGGAGGTACGCAGTATTTT; cdr3_aa: CASSGQGGTQYF
v_call: TRBV2; clone_size: -; j_call: TRBJ2-7; d_call: TRBD2; cdr3_nt: TGTGCCAGCAGTGAACGCGGGAGGGTCTACGAGCAGTACTTC; cdr3_aa: CASSERGRVYEQYF